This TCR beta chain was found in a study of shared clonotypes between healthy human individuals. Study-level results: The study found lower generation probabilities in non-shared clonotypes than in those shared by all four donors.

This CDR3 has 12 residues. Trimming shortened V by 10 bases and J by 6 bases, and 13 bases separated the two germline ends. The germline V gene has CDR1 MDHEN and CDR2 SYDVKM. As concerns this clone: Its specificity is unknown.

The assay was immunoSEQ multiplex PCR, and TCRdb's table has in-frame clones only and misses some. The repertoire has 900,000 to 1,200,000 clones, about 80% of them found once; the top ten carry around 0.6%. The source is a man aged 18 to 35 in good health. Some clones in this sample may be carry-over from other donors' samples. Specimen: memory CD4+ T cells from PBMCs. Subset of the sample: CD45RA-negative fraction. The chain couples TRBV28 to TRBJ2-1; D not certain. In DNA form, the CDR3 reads TGTGCCACCGAAGGTCCCGGCAATGAGCAGTTCTTC. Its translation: CATEGPGNEQFF.